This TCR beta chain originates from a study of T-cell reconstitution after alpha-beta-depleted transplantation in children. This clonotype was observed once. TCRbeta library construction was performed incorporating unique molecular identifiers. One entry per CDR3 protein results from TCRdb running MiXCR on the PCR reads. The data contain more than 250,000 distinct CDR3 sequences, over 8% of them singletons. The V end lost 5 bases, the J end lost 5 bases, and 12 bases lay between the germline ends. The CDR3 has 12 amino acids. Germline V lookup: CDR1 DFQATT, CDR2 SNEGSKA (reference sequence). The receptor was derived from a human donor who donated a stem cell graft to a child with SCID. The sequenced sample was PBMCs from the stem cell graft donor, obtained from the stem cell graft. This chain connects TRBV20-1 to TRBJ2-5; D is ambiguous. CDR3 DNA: TGCAGTGCTGGTGGCTATCAGGAGACCCAGTACTTC. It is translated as CSAGGYQETQYF.